This TCR beta chain was observed in a study of T cells after yellow fever vaccination. Study information: Preparing low-cell-number fractions relied on SMART-Seq v4 Ultra Low Input. General study points: A limited proportion of clonotypes was detected within both the CD4 and CD8 compartments. Weaker, the secondary response peaked sooner, at day 5 versus 15.

In the case of this clonotype: Its antigen is still unknown.

5'RACE template switching produced TCR cDNA carrying a universal primer site and UMIs. TCRdb reprocessed the 5' RACE reads via MiXCR and lists one record per CDR3 protein. The sample records some 600,000 distinct CDR3 sequences, 10% to 15% being singletons. This CDR3 is built from 12 residues. In germline, CDR1 is SQVTM, CDR2 ANQGSEA. V dropped 7 bases and J dropped 3 bases, with 13 bases sitting between them. This sample comprised PBMCs, obtained on the day of the yellow fever booster vaccination. The TCR sequence derives from a man under 40 who received the YFV17D yellow fever vaccine. The chain is built from TRBV29-1 and TRBJ2-7; TRBD1 or TRBD2 may be the D gene (5 bases each). Here the CDR3 reads CSARDGDYEQYF. In DNA form, the CDR3 reads TGCAGCGCCCGGGACGGGGACTACGAGCAGTACTTC.